The 32 T cell receptor beta chains presented below share a single source sample, sequenced in a study of T-cell reconstitution after alpha-beta-depleted transplantation in children. A library of TCRbeta sequences, prepared with unique molecular identifiers, was generated. One entry per CDR3 protein results from TCRdb running MiXCR on the PCR reads. The table lists around 580,000 distinct CDR3 sequences, approximately 30% of them singletons. Sample: PBMCs, taken before TCRalphabeta/CD19-depleted stem cell transplant. The receptor source for this set is a boy younger than two with Wiskott-Aldrich syndrome, due to receive a stem cell transplant.

The chain employs TRBV5-1 and TRBJ2-2, with D hard to call. The V gene lost 3 bases and the J gene lost 1 base, with 10 bases spanning the gap. The CDR3 loop spans 15 amino acids. The germline V gene encodes CDR1 SGHRS and CDR2 YFSETQ. The CDR3 here is CASSSAWMNTGELFF. CDR3 bases: TGCGCCAGCAGCTCTGCGTGGATGAACACCGGGGAGCTGTTTTTT.

The chain links TRBV19 to TRBJ1-4, with D hard to call. The CDR3 consists of 14 residues. V shed 6 bases and J shed 0 bases, with 8 bases lying between them. Germline CDR1 reads LNHDA; CDR2 reads SQIVND (reference sequence). Here the CDR3 DNA reads TGTGCCAGTAGGGACGGCTCAACTAATGAAAAACTGTTTTTT. Protein: CASRDGSTNEKLFF.

The V call is TRBV20-1, the J call TRBJ1-3, with D possibly TRBD1 on 5 matching bases. The CDR3 has 15 amino acids. V shed 0 bases and J shed 0 bases, with 9 bases lying between them. Germline values: CDR1 DFQATT, CDR2 SNEGSKA (reference sequence). The CDR3 bases are TGCAGTGCTAGAGATGGAAGGGGCTCTGGAAACACCATATATTTT. Encoded protein: CSARDGRGSGNTIYF.

The rearrangement uses TRBV5-1 and TRBJ2-3; D is unresolved. The CDR3 loop spans 17 amino acids. Germline CDR1 SGHRS, CDR2 YFSETQ. Trimming took off 1 base at V and 1 base at J, with 16 bases between the two ends. The CDR3 bases are TGCGCCAGCAGCTTGCAAGTTCGAGGAATTGGCACAGATACGCAGTATTTT. Its protein is CASSLQVRGIGTDTQYF.

Only one count was recorded for this clonotype. V gene TRBV2 combines with J gene TRBJ2-3, with 9 positions matching TRBD2. The junction had 5 bases not matched to a gene; V was cut back by 3 bases and J by 1 base. Germline loops: CDR1 SNHLY, CDR2 FYNNEI. This CDR3 is 16 amino acids long. CDR3 loop: CASSDPLAGCTDTQYF. For the CDR3, the DNA is TGTGCCAGCAGTGATCCTCTAGCGGGGTGCACAGATACGCAGTATTTT. Complete variable domain (other parts from reference TRBV2 and TRBJ2-3): EPEVTQTPSHQVTQMGQEVILRCVPISNHLYFYWYRQILGQKVEFLVSFYNNEISEKSEIFDDQFSVERPDGSNFTLKIRSTKLEDSAMYFCASSDPLAGCTDTQYFGPGTRLTVL.

The V and J genes are TRBV5-1 and TRBJ1-1; D is ambiguous. The CDR3 length is 15 residues. In germline, CDR1 is SGHRS, CDR2 YFSETQ. Trimming removed 0 bases at V and 1 base at J, with 10 bases between. The CDR3, as DNA: TGCGCCAGCAGCTTGGACAGTTATGGGAACACTGAAGCTTTCTTT. Its protein is CASSLDSYGNTEAFF.

The chain combines TRBV5-1 with TRBJ2-3, with 9 positions matching TRBD2. This CDR3 has 18 residues. J gave up 2 bases and V 5 bases, and 15 bases lay outside the gene matches. Germline loops: CDR1 SGHRS, CDR2 YFSETQ. This CDR3 is CASSFAQRLADYTDTQYF. The CDR3 region has the DNA TGCGCCAGCAGTTTCGCCCAAAGACTAGCGGACTACACAGATACGCAGTATTTT.

The gene calls are TRBV4-1 and TRBJ2-7; 7 positions match TRBD1. CDR1 and CDR2 (germline): MGHRA, YSYEKL. The J segment lost 4 bases and the V segment lost 1 base, leaving 16 bases of the junction unmatched. This CDR3 contains 18 residues. CDR3 region: CASSQVYKVRDSYYEQYF. In DNA form, the CDR3 reads TGCGCCAGCAGCCAAGTTTATAAGGTTCGGGACAGCTATTACGAGCAGTACTTC.

The J gene is TRBJ2-1, the V gene TRBV4-2; 7 bases align to TRBD1. Trimming removed 0 bases from V and 2 bases from J; junction bases left unmatched: 1. CDR3 length: 15 residues. Germline-derived CDR1 and CDR2 are LGHNA and YNFKEQ. CDR3 region: CASSQEGGPYNEQFF. The CDR3 DNA follows: TGTGCCAGCAGCCAAGAAGGGGGCCCCTACAATGAGCAGTTCTTC.

Ten or more counts support this clonotype. The CDR3 coding sequence is TGCGCCAGCAGCTTGGTTGGCTCTGGAAACACCATATATTTT. Its translation: CASSLVGSGNTIYF. V is TRBV5-1 and J is TRBJ1-3; D remains unclear. The CDR3 consists of 14 residues. Germline lookup yields CDR1 SGHRS and CDR2 YFSETQ. Deletions cut 0 bases from V and 0 bases from J, with 4 bases between.

The chain recombines TRBV28 with TRBJ2-7; 9 bases line up with TRBD1. Germline CDR1 is MDHEN and CDR2 is SYDVKM. This CDR3 comprises 16 residues. After removal of 9 bases from V and 1 base from J, the junction contained 13 bases not matched to a gene. The DNA of the CDR3 is TGTGCCAGTACTATCTCCGGGACAGGGTCTTCCTACGAGCAGTACTTC. This sequence encodes CASTISGTGSSYEQYF.

This clonotype was picked up a small number of times. The V call is TRBV12-3 or TRBV12-4, the J call TRBJ2-2, with 9 bases matching TRBD2. The V and J ends lost 1 base and 7 bases, in that order; junction bases with no gene match: 4. The CDR3 extends over 15 amino acids. CDR3 loop: CASSLVSGSRGELFF. The CDR3 DNA reads TGTGCCAGCAGTTTAGTTAGCGGGAGTCGCGGGGAGCTGTTTTTT.

This chain connects TRBV7-9 to TRBJ2-7; D possibly corresponds to TRBD2 (6 bases). The CDR3 consists of 16 residues. The V end was cut by 4 bases, the J end by 0 bases, with 16 bases between. The germline gives CDR1 SEHNR, CDR2 FQNEAQ (reference sequence). The CDR3 here is CASSSLARAGSYEQYF. CDR3 DNA: TGTGCCAGCAGCTCCCTTGCCCGAGCGGGCTCCTACGAGCAGTACTTC.

This chain links TRBV29-1 with TRBJ1-2; tentatively, D is TRBD1 (6 bases). This CDR3 has 11 residues. Per the germline V gene, CDR1 is SQVTM and CDR2 is ANQGSEA. Trimming left V 3 bases short and J 7 bases short, with 9 bases between. CDR3 sequence reads: CSVDRGGGYTF. The DNA of the CDR3 is TGCAGCGTTGACAGGGGCGGTGGCTACACCTTC.

The CDR3 sequence: CASSLVRTSGSSQFF. CDR3 DNA: TGCGCCAGCAGCTTGGTGAGGACTAGCGGGAGTTCGCAGTTCTTC. The chain uses TRBV5-1 and TRBJ2-1; 13 positions agree with TRBD2. The CDR3 totals 15 residues. Trimming took 0 bases from V and 12 from J; bases not matched to a gene: 6. The germline V gene has CDR1 SGHRS and CDR2 YFSETQ.

This chain uses TRBV20-1 with TRBJ1-6, with a possible D match to TRBD1 (5 bases). Germline V gene sequence: CDR1 DFQATT, CDR2 SNEGSKA (reference sequence). This CDR3 comprises 15 residues. The V end was cut by 1 base, the J end by 9 bases, with 16 bases between. The DNA of the CDR3 is TGCAGTGCTAGAGTATCCGGGACGTCCCCTTCACCCCTCCACTTT. As protein: CSARVSGTSPSPLHF.

This clonotype was counted a few times. This chain joins TRBV5-1 and TRBJ2-1; 7 bases fit TRBD1. Germline V lookup: CDR1 SGHRS, CDR2 YFSETQ. V shed 4 bases and J 4 bases; nucleotides not matched to a gene: 14. CDR3 length: 17 residues. The CDR3 nucleotides are TGCGCCAGCAGCCTAACGGGACAGAGAAATATTTACAATGAGCAGTTCTTC. This encodes CASSLTGQRNIYNEQFF.

V is TRBV5-1 and J is TRBJ1-2; D ambiguous. CDR1 is SGHRS and CDR2 is YFSETQ in the germline V gene. V was trimmed by 3 bases and J by 2 bases, leaving 11 bases between them. The CDR3 loop spans 14 amino acids. In DNA form, the CDR3 reads TGCGCCAGCAGCTCGGACCCCGGCAACTATGGCTACACCTTC. Translation gives CASSSDPGNYGYTF. Variable domain in full (rest from reference TRBV5-1 and TRBJ1-2): KAGVTQTPRYLIKTRGQQVTLSCSPISGHRSVSWYQQTPGQGLQFLFEYFSETQRNKGNFPGRFSGRQFSNSRSEMNVSTLELGDSALYLCASSSDPGNYGYTFGSGTRLTVV.

The V gene is TRBV12-3 or TRBV12-4, the J gene TRBJ2-3; D is uncertain. V lost 7 bases and J lost 6, with 11 bases in between. CDR3 length: 12 amino acids. The CDR3 region is CASKPAADTQYF. CDR3 DNA: TGTGCCAGCAAACCCGCGGCGGATACGCAGTATTTT.

The genes are TRBV3-1 and TRBJ2-5; D may be TRBD2 (5 bases). The V end lost 1 base, the J end lost 1 base, and 13 bases lay between the germline ends. In germline, CDR1 is LGHDT, CDR2 YNNKEL (reference sequence). The CDR3 is made up of 16 amino acids. The CDR3 region is CASSQGLRDRQETQYF. The CDR3 coding sequence is TGTGCCAGCAGCCAAGGGTTACGGGATCGCCAAGAGACCCAGTACTTC.

The CDR3 DNA follows: TGTGCCAGCAGTTCCGGACTAGCGGGAGTTCGTGGGGATGAGCAGTTCTTC. Translated: CASSSGLAGVRGDEQFF. The V and J genes are TRBV12-3 or TRBV12-4 and TRBJ2-1; 13 nucleotides align to TRBD2. This CDR3 region has 17 residues. The trim removed 4 bases at V and 8 bases at J, leaving 11 bases unmatched.

This chain links TRBV7-8 with TRBJ1-6; D may be TRBD1 (6 bases). This CDR3 has 15 amino acids. Germline loops: CDR1 SGHVS, CDR2 FQNEAQ. V was shortened by 1 base and J by 8 bases, with 12 bases between the two germline ends. CDR3 nucleotides: TGTGCCAGCAGCTTAGAGGGGGTGGTAGATTCACCCCTCCACTTT. It translates to CASSLEGVVDSPLHF. The whole variable domain, filled in from reference TRBV7-8 and TRBJ1-6, reads GAGVSQSPRYKVAKRGQDVALRCDPISGHVSLFWYQQALGQGPEFLTYFQNEAQLDKSGLPSDRFFAERPEGSVSTLKIQRTQQEDSAVYLCASSLEGVVDSPLHFGNGTRLTVT.

This clonotype was detected a few times. The rearrangement links TRBV20-1 to TRBJ2-5; D might be TRBD1 or TRBD2, each matching 5 bases. The V and J ends lost 2 bases and 5 bases respectively, with 12 bases between them. Per the germline V gene, CDR1 is DFQATT and CDR2 is SNEGSKA (reference sequence). The CDR3 spans 13 residues. The CDR3 is CSARYRGWETQYF. CDR3 nucleotides: TGCAGTGCTAGATATCGGGGCTGGGAGACCCAGTACTTC.

This chain links TRBV20-1 with TRBJ1-5; unclear D gene. The CDR3 covers 16 residues. Trimming took 3 bases from V and 4 from J, leaving 19 bases between them. Germline-derived CDR1 and CDR2 are DFQATT and SNEGSKA (reference sequence). The CDR3 here is CSARGTPTVGNQPQHF. Here the CDR3 DNA reads TGCAGTGCTAGGGGCACACCTACAGTGGGAAATCAGCCCCAGCATTTT.

This clonotype has more than one count but fewer than ten. At one end, the junction sequence differs from germline, possibly due to a read error. The V and J genes are TRBV10-3 and TRBJ2-5, with 7 bases identical to TRBD1. This CDR3 comprises 14 residues. The germline CDR1 and CDR2 sequences are ENHRY and SYGVKD. The CDR3: CAIKGNRGQETQYF. The CDR3 nucleotides read TGTGCGATCAAGGGAAACAGGGGCCAAGAGACCCAGTACTTC.

The gene calls are TRBV20-1 and TRBJ2-5; D is perhaps TRBD1 (5 bases). The CDR3 contains 15 residues. Trimming took 4 bases from V and 2 from J, leaving 17 bases between them. Germline V CDR1 and CDR2: DFQATT, SNEGSKA (reference sequence). This CDR3 reads CSAIVGLGVQETQYF. The DNA of the CDR3 is TGCAGTGCTATTGTGGGGCTTGGGGTTCAAGAGACCCAGTACTTC.

The J gene is TRBJ2-5, the V gene TRBV12-3 or TRBV12-4, with 7 nucleotides matching TRBD1. The CDR3 is made up of 15 amino acids. V shed 5 bases and J 3 bases; nucleotides not matched to a gene: 9. Here the CDR3 reads CASSHRQGEKETQYF. The DNA of the CDR3 is TGTGCCAGCAGTCACAGACAGGGTGAGAAAGAGACCCAGTACTTC.

The genes are TRBV5-1 and TRBJ1-1; no firm D call. This CDR3 has 14 residues. Trimming stripped 3 bases from V and 0 bases from J, with 9 bases between. The germline V gene has CDR1 SGHRS and CDR2 YFSETQ. The CDR3 reads CASSSQTVNTEAFF. DNA for the CDR3: TGCGCCAGCAGCTCCCAAACGGTGAACACTGAAGCTTTCTTT.

The chain employs TRBV29-1 and TRBJ2-1, with 12 bases that match TRBD2. The CDR3 covers 16 residues. The germline V gene has CDR1 SQVTM and CDR2 ANQGSEA. The V segment lost 7 bases and the J segment 14 bases; nucleotides outside the gene matches: 21. CDR3 bases: TGCAGCGCCTCTAAACCGGGACTAGCGGGCCAGGGGAGGAAGTTCTTC. Protein: CSASKPGLAGQGRKFF.

This chain uses TRBV7-2 with TRBJ2-7, with 7 bases fitting TRBD2. The germline V gene has CDR1 SGHTA and CDR2 FQGNSA. This CDR3 has 16 residues. V gave up 1 base and J gave up 2 bases; unmatched junction bases: 8. The CDR3 nucleotides are TGTGCCAGCAGCTTAGGAGGGCTAGCGGCGCCCTACGAGCAGTACTTC. Protein sequence: CASSLGGLAAPYEQYF.

This clonotype came up a few times. The CDR3 loop reads CASSILTSGSNEQFF. The CDR3 DNA sequence: TGTGCCAGCAGCATCCTGACTAGCGGGAGCAATGAGCAGTTCTTC. This chain uses TRBV7-9 with TRBJ2-1; 12 bases map to TRBD2. Trimming cost V 5 bases and J 6 bases; bases outside gene matches: 5. Germline CDR1 reads SEHNR; CDR2 reads FQNEAQ (reference sequence). This CDR3 contains 15 residues.

This clonotype was detected ten times or more. V is TRBV6-1 and J is TRBJ1-5; D is unresolved. The germline gives CDR1 MNHNS, CDR2 SASEGT. The V gene lost 4 bases and the J gene lost 0 bases, with 7 bases spanning the gap. The length of the CDR3 is 14 residues. The CDR3 DNA reads as TGTGCCAGCAGTGCGACGGATAGCAATCAGCCCCAGCATTTT. This encodes CASSATDSNQPQHF.